A single sample is the source of the 21 T cell receptor beta chains below, sequenced in a study of identical twins. TCRdb passed the 5' RACE reads through MiXCR, listing each CDR3 protein once. This table has 450,000 to 600,000 distinct CDR3 sequences, 20% to 25% appearing once. These sequences were also reported in another study, on yellow fever vaccine responses in identical twins.

Material: CD4+ T cells sorted from blood. Source of these receptors: a woman under 30 in good health.

In its sample, this clonotype was seen a few times. This rearrangement joins TRBV7-9 to TRBJ2-3, with D perhaps TRBD2 (6 bases). The CDR3 covers 15 residues. The V and J ends lost 5 bases and 0 bases respectively, with 12 bases between them. In germline, CDR1 is SEHNR, CDR2 FQNEAQ (reference sequence). DNA for the CDR3: TGTGCCAGCAGCGTTGCAGGACTAAGCACAGATACGCAGTATTTT. It specifies CASSVAGLSTDTQYF.

This clonotype was picked up a small number of times. The CDR3 DNA reads TGTGCCAGCAGTTTATCTGATGTGGGGGAATATCAGCCCCAGCATTTT. Protein sequence: CASSLSDVGEYQPQHF. This chain joins TRBV12-3 or TRBV12-4 and TRBJ1-5; a possible D gene is TRBD1 (5 bases). Trimming took 2 bases from V and 5 from J, leaving 16 bases between them. This CDR3 comprises 16 residues.

About this clonotype itself: The missing conserved phenylalanine or tryptophan at the end of this CDR3 makes a read error likely. The rearrangement joins TRBV27 to TRBJ2-3, with 10 bases matching TRBD2. Germline V gene lookup returns CDR1 MNHEY and CDR2 SMNVEV (reference sequence). The CDR3 is 15 amino acids. Unmatched junction bases numbered 5, after V lost 6 bases and J lost 2 bases. CDR3 DNA sequence: TGTGCCAGCAGACCTAGCGGGAGACCCACAGATACGCAGTATATT. It codes for CASRPSGRPTDTQYI.

This clonotype was picked up a small number of times. The V and J genes are TRBV5-1 and TRBJ2-3; D may be TRBD1 or TRBD2 (5 bases each). Deletions cut 0 bases from V and 6 bases from J, with 11 bases between. The CDR3 has 14 residues. Germline CDR1 and CDR2: SGHRS and YFSETQ. CDR3 residues: CASSLDWGSDTQYF. The CDR3 DNA is TGCGCCAGCAGCTTGGATTGGGGGAGCGATACGCAGTATTTT.

The chain employs TRBV5-4 and TRBJ1-1; D unresolved. From germline, CDR1 is SGHNT and CDR2 YYREEE (reference sequence). The CDR3 loop spans 18 amino acids. The germline V and J ends were trimmed by 0 bases and 1 base, with 19 bases remaining between them. The CDR3 region has the DNA TGTGCCAGCAGCTTGGCCCATGGTTATAGGACCGAGAACACTGAAGCTTTCTTT. Its translation: CASSLAHGYRTENTEAFF.

The chain has TRBV18 and TRBJ2-1; the D gene is possibly TRBD2 (7 bases). CDR1 and CDR2 from the germline V gene are KGHSH and LQKENI. CDR3 length equals 17 residues. Trimming took 2 bases from V and 6 from J, leaving 20 bases between them. The DNA of the CDR3 is TGTGCCAGCTCACCATCCGAGGGGGGGGGCCTATTCAATGAGCAGTTCTTC. Translation: CASSPSEGGGLFNEQFF.

CDR3 in DNA: TGTGCCAGCAGCCAACCTCGGACTAGCGGGAGTAGGGTGGAAAATGAGCAGTTCTTC. It encodes CASSQPRTSGSRVENEQFF. The chain couples TRBV9 to TRBJ2-1, with 13 bases that match TRBD2. Trimming took 4 bases from V and 7 from J; bases not matched to a gene: 17. CDR1 and CDR2 from the germline V gene are SGDLS and YYNGEE. This CDR3 region has 19 residues.

CDR3 protein: CASSRQGISTDTQYF. Written as DNA, the CDR3 is TGTGCCAGCAGTCGACAGGGGATAAGCACAGATACGCAGTATTTT. This chain connects TRBV6-1 to TRBJ2-3; 8 bases align to TRBD1. The CDR3 runs 15 residues. CDR1 and CDR2 (germline): MNHNS, SASEGT. Trimming took 5 bases from V and 0 from J; bases not matched to a gene: 4.

This clonotype was observed a handful of times. The chain couples TRBV4-2 to TRBJ2-1, with 16 positions matching TRBD2. The ends lost 0 bases at V and 3 bases at J; junction bases unmatched: 11. Germline CDR1 reads LGHNA; CDR2 reads YNFKEQ. The CDR3 sequence is 21 residues long. CDR3 DNA sequence: TGTGCCAGCAGCCAAGATGGGCCGGGACTAGCGGGAGGGCGTGTCTACAATGAGCAGTTCTTC. This translates into CASSQDGPGLAGGRVYNEQFF.

The genes are TRBV6-1 and TRBJ2-6; 9 bases align to TRBD1. Germline V gene sequence: CDR1 MNHNS, CDR2 SASEGT. There are 17 residues in the CDR3. The V gene end was trimmed by 6 bases and the J gene end by 1 base; junction bases not matched to a gene: 7. Written as DNA, the CDR3 is TGTGCCAGCAGCCGAGGACAGGGGATTTCTGGGGCCAACGTCCTGACTTTC. This encodes CASSRGQGISGANVLTF.

The chain uses TRBV20-1 and TRBJ2-7, with D unclear. V was trimmed by 5 bases and J by 0 bases, leaving 11 bases between them. The length of the CDR3 is 13 residues. The germline V gene has CDR1 DFQATT and CDR2 SNEGSKA (reference sequence). The CDR3 coding sequence is TGCAGTGCTTACGGAGACACCTCCTACGAGCAGTACTTC. Protein sequence: CSAYGDTSYEQYF.

The gene calls are TRBV29-1 and TRBJ2-2; 8 bases line up with TRBD2. The trim removed 6 bases at V and 6 bases at J, leaving 12 bases unmatched. Germline lookup yields CDR1 SQVTM and CDR2 ANQGSEA. This CDR3 spans 15 amino acids. The CDR3 region has the DNA TGCAGCGTGAGAGAGGCCAGCGGGAGCGCCGGGGAGCTGTTTTTT. It yields the protein CSVREASGSAGELFF.

The CDR3: CASSFPQANGYTF. In nucleotides, the CDR3 is TGTGCCAGCAGTTTTCCTCAGGCGAATGGCTACACCTTC. This chain joins TRBV12-3 or TRBV12-4 and TRBJ1-2; no reliable D call. The CDR3 consists of 13 residues. V lost 3 bases and J lost 6, with 11 bases in between.

The chain couples TRBV18 to TRBJ1-1; D remains unclear. CDR1 and CDR2 (germline): KGHSH, LQKENI. V lost 2 bases and J lost 0, with 13 bases in between. CDR3 size: 16 residues. CDR3 DNA sequence: TGTGCCAGCTCACCAGGAATAGCTACAATGAACACTGAAGCTTTCTTT. Its translation: CASSPGIATMNTEAFF.

The chain recombines TRBV4-2 with TRBJ2-2; tentatively, D is TRBD2 (5 bases). This CDR3 spans 18 amino acids. Per the germline V gene, CDR1 is LGHNA and CDR2 is YNFKEQ. V lost 0 bases to trimming and J lost 6 bases, with 20 bases between them. The CDR3 DNA reads TGTGCCAGCAGCCAAGAAAATTGGCGGGCGAGGACCCCCGGGGAGCTGTTTTTT. Protein product: CASSQENWRARTPGELFF.

The chain links TRBV19 to TRBJ1-1, with D possibly being TRBD1 (5 bases). Germline loops: CDR1 LNHDA, CDR2 SQIVND (reference sequence). This CDR3 contains 13 residues. V was trimmed by 0 bases and J by 12 bases, leaving 14 bases between them. CDR3 sequence reads: CASSIERGLNPFF. The CDR3, as DNA: TGTGCCAGTAGTATAGAAAGGGGCCTAAATCCTTTCTTT.

The chain carries TRBV3-1 and TRBJ1-4, with D unresolved. V was pared by 0 bases and J by 5 bases, with 10 bases between. The germline gives CDR1 LGHDT, CDR2 YNNKEL (reference sequence). The CDR3 totals 15 residues. The CDR3, as DNA: TGTGCCAGCAGCCAAGAAGGAGCCGGAAATGAAAAACTGTTTTTT. It is translated as CASSQEGAGNEKLFF.

This clonotype was seen more than once but under ten times. The DNA for the CDR3 is TGTGCCAGCAGTTACTCTTTGCAGGGGAGCGAGCAGTACTTC. Its protein product is CASSYSLQGSEQYF. This chain links TRBV6-5 with TRBJ2-7; D possibly corresponds to TRBD1 (6 bases). Germline assignment: CDR1 MNHEY and CDR2 SVGAGI. The CDR3 contains 14 residues. Trimming stripped 0 bases from V and 6 bases from J, with 12 bases between.

V and J are TRBV11-2 and TRBJ2-3; maybe TRBD2 (5 bases). Per the germline V gene, CDR1 is SGHAT and CDR2 is FQNNGV. The CDR3 is 16 amino acids. V was shortened by 4 bases and J by 3 bases, with 17 bases between the two germline ends. The CDR3 protein is CASSSLLGSVTDTQYF. The CDR3 nucleotides read TGTGCCAGCAGCTCCCTACTAGGTTCGGTGACAGATACGCAGTATTTT.

This clonotype was recorded a few times. V is TRBV28 and J is TRBJ1-5; D unclear. In germline, CDR1 is MDHEN, CDR2 SYDVKM. CDR3 length: 12 residues. V was cut by 5 bases and J by 10 bases, with 12 bases left in between. The CDR3, as DNA: TGTGCCAGCAGTGTGGGTGGAGACCCCCAGCATTTT. This sequence encodes CASSVGGDPQHF.

This clonotype appeared a few times. The chain uses TRBV25-1 and TRBJ2-1; TRBD1 agrees at 7 bases. Trimming cost V 3 bases and J 12 bases; bases outside gene matches: 11. The CDR3 extends over 14 amino acids. Per germline, CDR1 MGHDK and CDR2 SYGVNS. CDR3 amino acids: CASSDQGGPGGQFF. Written as DNA, the CDR3 is TGTGCCAGCAGTGACCAAGGGGGTCCAGGGGGGCAGTTCTTC.